A single T cell receptor (beta chain) is shown here with its context. Its antigen is still unknown. The CDR3 contains 15 residues. CDR1 SGHAT and CDR2 FQNNGV come from the germline V gene. The sample originates from a study of CXCR3-negative and CXCR3-positive naive CD8 T cells. Study results and limitations: Hydrophobicity was higher for TRB CDR3s found in CXCR3-positive naive cells than in CXCR3-negative naive cells.

The TRB cDNA libraries were prepared by 5' RACE with UMI labels. Following a re-call of the 5' RACE reads, TCRdb has one entry per CDR3 protein and lacks DNA. The repertoire table contains approximately 100,000 distinct CDR3 sequences. The source of this sequence is a human donor in good health. Some clones in this sample may be carry-over from other donors' samples. The chain recombines TRBV11-2 with TRBJ1-6. Sequenced input: naive CXCR3+ CD8+ T cells from blood. Subset here: CD45RO-CCR7+CD27+CD95- naive CD8+ T cells expressing CXCR3 (TNR3+). CDR3 region: CASSSGFSYNSPLHF.